This is a list of T cell receptor beta chains from one sample in a study of cytomegalovirus exposure and HLA in healthy donors. Only in-frame clones appear in the TCRdb table, and some are missing; sequencing was by immunoSEQ multiplex PCR. The table includes roughly 150,000 clones, roughly 80% detected once. The sample consisted of PBMCs. The receptor source for this set is a male donor in good health and CMV-seronegative. CDR3s include the opening cysteine and the closing phenylalanine or tryptophan. A D gene is named only where the DNA matches it firmly. A row's size may be missing; if present it is once, few, many or a size class.

length	V	J	size	D	CDR3	DNA
16	TRBV13	TRBJ2-7	NA	NA	CASSLGGGQLLRVQYF	TGTGCCAGCAGCTTAGGTGGTGGACAGCTCCTACGAGTGCAGTACTTC
18	TRBV27	TRBJ1-2	NA	TRBD1	CASSLNRDRALWSYGYTF	TGTGCCAGCAGTTTGAACCGGGACAGGGCTTTATGGAGCTATGGCTACACCTTC
17	TRBV2	TRBJ1-3	NA	NA	CASSEGQLGSSGNTIYF	TGTGCCAGCAGTGAAGGTCAGCTAGGTAGCTCTGGAAACACCATATATTTT
13	TRBV14	TRBJ2-3	NA	NA	CASSHPPPDTQYF	TGTGCCAGCAGCCACCCTCCCCCAGATACGCAGTATTTT
15	TRBV2	TRBJ1-2	NA	TRBD1	CASRRDSQNPYGYTF	TGTGCCAGCAGACGGGACAGCCAGAACCCCTATGGCTACACCTTC
14	TRBV6-6	TRBJ2-1	NA	TRBD2	CASSSSGGNNEQFF	TGTGCCAGCAGTTCTAGCGGGGGGAACAATGAGCAGTTCTTC
13	TRBV30	TRBJ2-5	NA	NA	CAWRSGWEETQYF	TGTGCCTGGAGATCAGGGTGGGAAGAGACCCAGTACTTC
15	TRBV7-9	TRBJ2-1	NA	TRBD1	CASSEQGSSYNEQFF	TGTGCCAGCAGCGAACAGGGGAGCTCCTACAATGAGCAGTTCTTC
14	TRBV6-1	TRBJ2-2	many	TRBD1	CASSLDRGSGELFF	TGTGCCAGCAGCCTTGACAGGGGGTCCGGGGAGCTGTTTTTT
15	TRBV19	TRBJ1-4	NA	NA	CASSTPRAGNEKLFF	TGTGCCAGTAGTACTCCCAGGGCCGGTAATGAAAAACTGTTTTTT
13	TRBV5-1	TRBJ2-5	NA	TRBD1	CASKWTGEETQYF	TGCGCCAGTAAATGGACAGGCGAAGAGACCCAGTACTTC
20	TRBV5-1	TRBJ1-1	once	TRBD1	CASSLGSGGTGGRENTEAFF	TGCGCCAGCAGCTTGGGATCAGGGGGGACAGGGGGCCGAGAGAACACTGAAGCTTTCTTT
16	TRBV2	TRBJ2-5	NA	TRBD2	CASSFIAGGPQETQYF	TGTGCCAGCAGTTTCATAGCGGGGGGGCCCCAAGAGACCCAGTACTTC
13	TRBV29-1	TRBJ2-4	NA	TRBD1	CSVQQGAGDIQYF	TGCAGCGTACAACAGGGGGCTGGGGACATTCAGTACTTC
16	TRBV7-9	TRBJ1-1	NA	NA	CASSPGGAGLDTEAFF	TGTGCCAGCAGCCCCGGGGGGGCGGGTCTGGACACTGAAGCTTTCTTT
14	TRBV19	TRBJ1-2	NA	TRBD1	CASSIQGANYGYTF	TGTGCCAGTAGTATCCAGGGGGCGAACTATGGCTACACCTTC
15	TRBV5-1	TRBJ2-7	NA	TRBD2	CASSWTSGGAYEQYF	TGCGCCAGCAGCTGGACTAGCGGGGGGGCCTACGAGCAGTACTTC
15	TRBV10-3	TRBJ2-1	NA	TRBD1	CAISGRTGTYNEQFF	TGTGCCATCAGTGGGAGGACAGGGACCTACAATGAGCAGTTCTTC
14	TRBV7-9	TRBJ1-2	NA	NA	CASIPPSNNYGYTF	TGTGCCAGCATCCCCCCGTCTAATAACTATGGCTACACCTTC
14	TRBV5-1	TRBJ1-1	NA	TRBD1	CASSYTGGHTEAFF	TGCGCCAGCAGCTACACAGGGGGCCACACTGAAGCTTTCTTT
14	TRBV18	TRBJ1-5	NA	NA	CASSIFGRGQPQHF	TGTGCCAGCTCAATTTTCGGGCGAGGGCAGCCCCAGCATTTT
15	TRBV2	TRBJ1-4	NA	TRBD1	CASSEQQGAGEKLFF	TGTGCCAGCAGTGAACAACAGGGGGCAGGTGAAAAACTGTTTTTT
13	TRBV19	TRBJ1-2	NA	TRBD1	CASSTGDRRRNTF	TGTGCCAGTAGTACCGGGGACAGGCGACGGAACACCTTC
13	TRBV19	TRBJ1-2	NA	TRBD1	CASSRGQPTGYTF	TGTGCCAGTAGTAGGGGACAGCCTACTGGCTACACCTTC
13	TRBV7-9	TRBJ1-4	NA	TRBD1	CASSLGQGEKLFF	TGTGCCAGCAGCCTCGGACAGGGTGAAAAACTGTTTTTT
19	TRBV4-1	TRBJ2-7	few	NA	CASSQVFVSRTGTIYEQYF	TGCGCCAGCAGCCAAGTTTTCGTCTCTCGAACAGGGACAATCTACGAGCAGTACTTC
16	TRBV2	TRBJ2-3	NA	TRBD1	CASSRGQGLRTDTQYF	TGTGCCAGCAGTCGCGGACAGGGGCTACGCACAGATACGCAGTATTTT
16	TRBV10-3	TRBJ1-2	once	TRBD1	CAIRSTGELKDYGYTF	TGTGCCATCAGATCTACAGGGGAATTAAAGGACTATGGCTACACCTTC
14	TRBV5-8	TRBJ2-6	NA	NA	CASSRESGANVLTF	TGTGCCAGCAGTCGGGAGTCTGGGGCCAACGTCCTGACTTTC
18	TRBV7-9	TRBJ2-7	NA	TRBD2	CASSLAIERGVASYEQYF	TGTGCCAGCAGCTTAGCGATCGAGCGGGGGGTGGCCTCCTACGAGCAGTACTTC
16	TRBV2	TRBJ1-1	NA	TRBD1	CASSEGYSTGLTEAFF	TGTGCCAGCAGTGAAGGCTATTCGACAGGGCTCACTGAAGCTTTCTTT
12	TRBV2	TRBJ2-3	NA	TRBD2	CASSGRGDAQYF	TGTGCCAGCTCCGGGAGGGGGGATGCGCAGTATTTT
16	TRBV12-5	TRBJ1-5	NA	TRBD1	CASGAPTGHGNQPQHF	TGTGCTAGTGGTGCCCCGACAGGGCATGGCAATCAGCCCCAGCATTTT
17	TRBV19	TRBJ2-5	NA	TRBD1	CASSIGTGITYQETQYF	TGTGCCAGTAGTATAGGGACAGGTATTACGTACCAAGAGACCCAGTACTTC
16	TRBV4-3	TRBJ1-2	NA	TRBD1	CASSQDRGTGGEGYTF	TGCGCCAGCAGCCAAGATCGGGGGACAGGCGGCGAGGGCTACACCTTC
13	TRBV6-1	TRBJ1-1	NA	NA	CASNPRQITEAFF	TGTGCCAGCAACCCGAGACAAATCACTGAAGCTTTCTTT
14	TRBV7-2	TRBJ1-2	NA	TRBD1	CASRDRGRRNGYTF	TGTGCCAGCAGAGACAGGGGGCGCAGAAATGGCTACACCTTC
13	TRBV10-3	TRBJ1-2	NA	NA	CAITPGQGGGYTF	TGTGCCATCACCCCCGGGCAGGGAGGTGGCTACACCTTC
16	TRBV18	TRBJ2-7	NA	NA	CASSPRSAGNPYEQYF	TGTGCCAGCTCACCAAGGTCGGCAGGCAACCCCTACGAGCAGTACTTC
15	TRBV7-8	TRBJ1-2	NA	NA	CASSLVGDLRSGYTF	TGTGCCAGCAGCTTGGTTGGAGATCTGCGATCGGGCTACACCTTC
15	TRBV5-1	TRBJ1-1	NA	NA	CASSGTGGVGTEAFF	TGCGCCAGCAGCGGTACAGGTGGCGTCGGCACTGAAGCTTTCTTT